This TCR beta chain was captured in a study of T cell responses to AZD1222 COVID-19 vaccine. The method was immunoSEQ multiplex PCR; TCRdb's version includes in-frame clones alone and lacks a portion of them. The sample includes fewer than 130,000 clones, 88% of them seen just once. The CDR3 covers 10 residues. Germline V gene sequence: CDR1 SEHNR, CDR2 FQNEAQ (reference sequence). On this clone itself: At one boundary the junction diverges from the germline segment, which might be a read error.

This clonotype was sampled from an adult in good health. The sample was peripheral blood, taken on day 0 of AZD1222 vaccination. This sequence joins TRBV7-9 and TRBJ2-6; 7 positions match TRBD1. CDR3 DNA sequence: TGTGCCAGCAGCGAACGGGACAGTCCTTTC. Amino acids: CASSERDSPF.